The rows below give T cell receptor beta chains drawn from one sample of a study of T cells in Graves' hyperthyroidism and ophthalmopathy. A single record per CDR3 protein comes from TCRdb applying MiXCR to the multiplex PCR reads. Of around 690,000 distinct CDR3 sequences detected, around 15% appear once; the ten largest clones hold around a sixth. The sample taken for sequencing was blood. These receptors came from a man aged 50-59 years with Graves' hyperthyroidism. Each CDR3 is given with its conserved first and last residue. D genes are given only for firm matches. Not all rows give a size; the values are once, few, many and, for expanded clones, a class.

TRBV5-1	16	NA	TRBJ1-4	NA	CASSLIGGMGNEKLFF	TGCGCCAGCAGCTTGATCGGGGGGATGGGAAATGAAAAACTGTTTTTT
TRBV27	15	NA	TRBJ2-1	TRBD2	CASSLAGANYNEQFF	TGTGCCAGCAGTTTAGCGGGAGCGAACTACAATGAGCAGTTCTTC
TRBV10-1	17	few	TRBJ2-1	NA	CATSGRLFSSSYNEQFF	TGCGCCACCTCGGGACGGCTATTTTCTAGCTCCTACAATGAGCAGTTCTTC
TRBV7-9	15	NA	TRBJ2-1	NA	CASSEDSVSYNEQFF	TGTGCCAGCAGCGAAGACTCCGTTTCCTACAATGAGCAGTTCTTC
TRBV4-1	18	few	TRBJ2-5	NA	CASSAILSPGRVQETQYF	TGCGCCAGCAGCGCCATATTGTCCCCCGGGCGGGTTCAAGAGACCCAGTACTTC
TRBV19	14	NA	TRBJ1-2	TRBD1	CASNLRDRYWGYTF	TGTGCCAGTAATCTCCGGGACAGGTATTGGGGCTACACCTTC
TRBV2	15	many	TRBJ2-1	NA	CASSPGLSSYNEQFF	TGTGCCAGCAGTCCCGGACTCAGCTCCTACAATGAGCAGTTCTTC
TRBV3-1	12	few	TRBJ2-7	TRBD1	CASSHRQGGQYF	TGTGCCAGCAGCCACAGACAGGGCGGGCAGTACTTC
TRBV7-8	12	NA	TRBJ2-1	NA	CASSYTSNEQFF	TGTGCCAGCAGCTATACAAGCAATGAGCAGTTCTTC
TRBV28	16	many	TRBJ2-1	NA	CASSSFTAELYNEQFF	TGTGCCAGCAGTTCCTTCACAGCGGAGCTCTACAATGAGCAGTTCTTC
TRBV24-1	16	NA	TRBJ2-3	TRBD2	CATSAPTSVNTDTQYF	TGTGCCACCAGTGCTCCTACTAGCGTAAACACAGATACGCAGTATTTT
TRBV28	14	NA	TRBJ2-7	TRBD2	CASSEASGSNEQYF	TGTGCCAGCAGTGAAGCTAGCGGGAGTAACGAGCAGTACTTC
TRBV19	15	few	TRBJ2-7	NA	CASSIRTDYSYEQYF	TGTGCCAGTAGTATCAGGACAGACTACTCCTACGAGCAGTACTTC
TRBV20-1	15	NA	TRBJ2-7	TRBD2	CSAVTGTSVIYEQYF	TGCAGTGCCGTTACAGGGACTAGCGTTATATACGAGCAGTACTTC
TRBV20-1	12	NA	TRBJ1-2	NA	CSAPLDGPGYTF	TGCAGTGCCCCTTTAGATGGGCCGGGCTACACCTTC
TRBV10-3	14	few	TRBJ2-7	NA	CAISTTGTPYEQYF	TGTGCCATCAGTACCACAGGGACCCCCTACGAGCAGTACTTC
TRBV6-1	15	many	TRBJ2-1	TRBD1	CASRGQGDFYNEQFF	TGTGCCAGCAGGGGACAGGGGGATTTTTACAATGAGCAGTTCTTC
TRBV5-1	11	NA	TRBJ2-1	TRBD2	CASSLLAKQFF	TGCGCCAGCAGCTTACTAGCGAAGCAGTTCTTC
TRBV6-2/TRBV6-3	22	NA	TRBJ2-6	TRBD1	CASSYVLLGRTGGLSGANVLTF	TGTGCCAGCAGTTACGTTTTACTGGGCCGGACAGGGGGCCTCTCTGGGGCCAACGTCCTGACTTTC
TRBV6-1	16	few	TRBJ1-2	NA	CASTSPAAVLNYGYTF	TGTGCCAGCACCTCTCCGGCGGCGGTGTTGAACTATGGCTACACCTTC
TRBV30	13	NA	TRBJ1-2	NA	CAWSVHPSYGYTF	TGTGCCTGGAGTGTACACCCTAGCTATGGCTACACCTTC
TRBV15	17	NA	TRBJ1-1	NA	CATSRTQSRGEATEAFF	TGTGCCACCAGCAGAACCCAATCAAGGGGGGAGGCCACTGAAGCTTTCTTT
TRBV2	12	many	TRBJ1-2	NA	CASSDRNYGYTF	TGTGCCAGCAGTGACAGGAACTATGGCTACACCTTC
TRBV28	12	few	TRBJ1-1	NA	CASSLTDTEAFF	TGTGCCAGCAGTTTAACAGACACTGAAGCTTTCTTT
TRBV10-3	17	few	TRBJ2-7	TRBD2	CATSETDGTSGLYEQYF	TGTGCCACCTCGGAAACGGACGGGACTAGCGGCCTTTACGAGCAGTACTTC
TRBV11-1	13	many	TRBJ2-7	TRBD2	CASSPGLTYEQYF	TGTGCCAGCAGCCCGGGACTAACCTACGAGCAGTACTTC
TRBV20-1	13	NA	TRBJ2-3	NA	CSASTSTTDTQYF	TGCAGTGCTAGCACTAGCACCACAGATACGCAGTATTTT
TRBV18	15	NA	TRBJ1-4	TRBD1	CASSITRDRNEKLFF	TGTGCCAGCTCGATCACCCGGGACAGAAATGAAAAACTGTTTTTT
TRBV5-1	14	NA	TRBJ1-1	TRBD1	CASSSGTGLLEAFF	TGCGCCAGCAGCTCCGGGACAGGACTACTAGAAGCTTTCTTT
TRBV19	18	few	TRBJ1-5	NA	CASSSPSRGPYSNQPQHF	TGTGCCAGTAGTAGCCCCTCCAGGGGCCCTTATAGCAATCAGCCCCAGCATTTT
TRBV5-1	16	NA	TRBJ2-1	NA	CASSSKGWSSYNEQFF	TGCGCCAGCAGCTCTAAGGGTTGGAGCTCCTACAATGAGCAGTTCTTC
TRBV30	15	NA	TRBJ1-2	NA	CAWTTTGGGNYGYTF	TGTGCCTGGACCACCACCGGGGGAGGAAACTATGGCTACACCTTC
TRBV5-1	16	many	TRBJ1-4	NA	CASSSGFGGQNEKLFF	TGCGCCAGCAGCTCCGGTTTTGGGGGGCAAAATGAAAAACTGTTTTTT
TRBV11-2	16	once	TRBJ1-3	NA	CASSLVSVAVGNTIYF	TGTGCCAGCAGCTTAGTTAGCGTGGCAGTTGGAAACACCATATATTTT
TRBV9	15	few	TRBJ2-7	TRBD2	CASSRGLAGVYEQYF	TGTGCCAGCAGTAGGGGACTAGCGGGAGTGTACGAGCAGTACTTC
TRBV28	15	many	TRBJ2-7	TRBD2	CASSSRLASRYEQYF	TGTGCCAGCAGTTCTCGACTAGCGAGTAGGTACGAGCAGTACTTC
TRBV27	14	many	TRBJ2-7	NA	CASSPRQTSYEQYF	TGTGCCAGCAGTCCGCGACAGACCTCCTACGAGCAGTACTTC
TRBV28	14	many	TRBJ2-3	NA	CASRKARGTDTQYF	TGTGCCAGCAGGAAGGCGCGGGGCACAGATACGCAGTATTTT
TRBV5-4	13	NA	TRBJ1-2	NA	CASSTTEIYGYTF	TGTGCCAGCAGCACGACAGAAATCTATGGCTACACCTTC
TRBV19	16	NA	TRBJ1-4	NA	CASRDPLGRGNEKLFF	TGTGCCAGTAGAGACCCTTTGGGGCGGGGGAATGAAAAACTGTTTTTT
TRBV7-2	15	many	TRBJ2-7	NA	CASSPFSASSYEQYF	TGTGCCAGCAGCCCGTTTAGCGCCAGCTCCTACGAGCAGTACTTC
TRBV27	15	many	TRBJ1-2	TRBD1	CASNSGTGPDYGYTF	TGTGCCAGCAACAGTGGGACAGGTCCAGACTATGGCTACACCTTC
TRBV27	16	once	TRBJ1-5	NA	CASSTQTWDFNQPPHF	TGTGCCAGCAGCACCCAAACCTGGGACTTCAATCAGCCCCCGCATTTT
TRBV13	19	NA	TRBJ2-3	TRBD2	CASSLLTSGSKEFTDTQYF	TGTGCCAGCAGCTTGTTGACTAGCGGGAGCAAGGAGTTCACAGATACGCAGTATTTT
TRBV29-1	14	NA	TRBJ2-3	TRBD1	CSVSDRAHTDTQYF	TGCAGCGTATCGGACAGGGCCCACACAGATACGCAGTATTTT
TRBV20-1	15	NA	TRBJ1-3	NA	CSARSRASSGNTIYF	TGCAGTGCTAGAAGCCGCGCAAGCTCTGGAAACACCATATATTTT
TRBV20-1	14	NA	TRBJ2-7	NA	CSARERTKSYEQYF	TGCAGTGCTAGAGAGAGGACAAAATCCTACGAGCAGTACTTC
TRBV5-1	13	few	TRBJ2-7	TRBD1	CASSGDSFGEQYF	TGCGCCAGCAGCGGGGACAGTTTTGGGGAGCAGTACTTC
TRBV3-1	12	many	TRBJ2-5	NA	CASSQDRETQYF	TGTGCCAGCAGCCAAGACCGAGAGACCCAGTACTTC
TRBV20-1	11	many	TRBJ2-5	NA	CSATTGETQYF	TGCAGTGCTACGACAGGAGAGACCCAGTACTTC
TRBV2	14	many	TRBJ2-5	TRBD1	CASRDRAYQETQYF	TGTGCCAGCCGGGACAGGGCCTACCAAGAGACCCAGTACTTC
TRBV24-1	14	many	TRBJ2-1	NA	CATSDFLGSNEQFF	TGTGCCACCAGTGATTTTCTGGGGAGTAATGAGCAGTTCTTC
TRBV5-1	15	many	TRBJ2-5	NA	CASSSNGQSEETQYF	TGCGCCAGCAGCTCCAATGGACAGAGCGAAGAGACCCAGTACTTC
TRBV25-1	17	NA	TRBJ2-1	NA	CASSEYSGREGGNEQFF	TGTGCCAGCAGTGAATATTCCGGAAGGGAAGGAGGCAATGAGCAGTTCTTC
TRBV2	15	few	TRBJ2-5	NA	CASSVRDPQGGAQYF	TGTGCCAGCAGCGTCCGGGACCCCCAAGGGGGGGCCCAGTACTTC
TRBV5-1	15	NA	TRBJ2-2	TRBD1	CASSPLARGPGELFF	TGCGCCAGCAGCCCACTAGCCAGGGGGCCCGGGGAGCTGTTTTTT
TRBV28	16	few	TRBJ2-2	NA	CASSLWGVANTGELFF	TGTGCCAGCAGTTTATGGGGGGTCGCGAACACCGGGGAGCTGTTTTTT
TRBV24-1	14	NA	TRBJ2-1	NA	CATSGGQIMGEQFF	TGTGCCACCAGTGGTGGACAAATTATGGGTGAGCAGTTCTTC